This is a list of T cell receptor beta chains from one sample in a study of T cell repertoires in cytomegalovirus infection. MiXCR, applied by TCRdb to the reads, yields one record per CDR3 protein. This table holds 450,000 to 600,000 distinct CDR3 sequences, around a third found once. No cognate antigen is known for these TCRs. The specimen comprised cultured PBMCs, sampled from culture after CMV antigen stimulation. The receptors shown here come from a human donor in good health (CMV status not recorded). Some clones in this sample may be carry-over from other donors' samples. Each CDR3 is given with its conserved first and last residue. Each record gives: V gene, D gene, clone size, J gene, CDR3 protein, CDR3 DNA. D genes are given only for firm matches. Rows give clone size only sometimes, using once, few, many, or a class for an expanded clone.

V gene: TRBV20-1; D gene: TRBD1; clone size: NA; J gene: TRBJ1-5; CDR3 protein: CSARVQGANSNQPQHF; CDR3 DNA: TGCAGTGCTAGAGTACAGGGGGCCAATAGCAATCAGCCCCAGCATTTT
V gene: TRBV6-5; D gene: NA; clone size: NA; J gene: TRBJ2-2; CDR3 protein: CASSYSMGLPNTGELFF; CDR3 DNA: TGTGCCAGCAGTTACTCGATGGGCCTACCGAACACCGGGGAGCTGTTTTTT
V gene: TRBV7-9; D gene: NA; clone size: NA; J gene: TRBJ1-1; CDR3 protein: CASSYLQGGTEAFF; CDR3 DNA: TGTGCCAGCAGCTACCTACAGGGTGGAACTGAAGCTTTCTTT
V gene: TRBV19; D gene: TRBD2; clone size: NA; J gene: TRBJ2-1; CDR3 protein: CGAGTSGTYNEQFF; CDR3 DNA: TGTGGCGCGGGGACTAGCGGAACCTACAATGAGCAGTTCTTC
V gene: TRBV28; D gene: TRBD1; clone size: many; J gene: TRBJ1-6; CDR3 protein: CASSPPTGGSSPLHF; CDR3 DNA: TGTGCCAGCAGTCCGCCGACAGGGGGTTCTTCACCCCTCCACTTT
V gene: TRBV7-8; D gene: TRBD1; clone size: NA; J gene: TRBJ1-1; CDR3 protein: CASSLRRDRGRTEAFF; CDR3 DNA: TGTGCCAGCAGCCTAAGACGGGACAGGGGGCGGACTGAAGCTTTCTTT
V gene: TRBV24-1; D gene: TRBD2; clone size: NA; J gene: TRBJ2-1; CDR3 protein: CATSDWTGLAGTNEQFF; CDR3 DNA: TGTGCCACCAGTGATTGGACGGGACTAGCGGGCACCAATGAGCAGTTCTTC
V gene: TRBV7-2; D gene: TRBD1; clone size: few; J gene: TRBJ2-1; CDR3 protein: CASSPHRGPYNEQFF; CDR3 DNA: TGTGCCAGCAGCCCTCACAGGGGCCCCTACAATGAGCAGTTCTTC
V gene: TRBV7-2; D gene: NA; clone size: many; J gene: TRBJ2-5; CDR3 protein: CASSIPGPQETQYF; CDR3 DNA: TGTGCCAGCAGCATCCCGGGGCCTCAAGAGACCCAGTACTTC
V gene: TRBV6-6; D gene: NA; clone size: NA; J gene: TRBJ2-1; CDR3 protein: CASSYSMGNEQFF; CDR3 DNA: TGTGCCAGCAGTTACTCAATGGGAAATGAGCAGTTCTTC
V gene: TRBV10-3; D gene: NA; clone size: few; J gene: TRBJ1-2; CDR3 protein: CAIRSTDLKNGYTF; CDR3 DNA: TGTGCCATCAGATCGACAGACTTAAAGAATGGCTACACCTTC
V gene: TRBV28; D gene: TRBD1; clone size: NA; J gene: TRBJ2-1; CDR3 protein: CASNRGTGGYNEQFF; CDR3 DNA: TGTGCCAGCAATCGAGGGACAGGGGGCTACAATGAGCAGTTCTTC
V gene: TRBV7-2; D gene: NA; clone size: many; J gene: TRBJ1-2; CDR3 protein: CASSPRVGGNYGYTF; CDR3 DNA: TGTGCCAGCAGCCCTCGCGTGGGGGGGAACTATGGCTACACCTTC
V gene: TRBV29-1; D gene: NA; clone size: NA; J gene: TRBJ1-1; CDR3 protein: CSHRTVGIGERNTEAFF; CDR3 DNA: TGCAGCCACCGGACGGTGGGTATTGGGGAGAGAAACACTGAAGCTTTCTTT
V gene: TRBV6-5; D gene: NA; clone size: few; J gene: TRBJ2-1; CDR3 protein: CASSSSYLNNEQFF; CDR3 DNA: TGTGCCAGCAGTTCGAGCTACCTTAACAATGAGCAGTTCTTC
V gene: TRBV28; D gene: TRBD2; clone size: few; J gene: TRBJ2-3; CDR3 protein: CASSPAGEGGDTQYF; CDR3 DNA: TGTGCCAGCAGTCCAGCGGGAGAGGGTGGAGATACGCAGTATTTT
V gene: TRBV20-1; D gene: TRBD1; clone size: many; J gene: TRBJ2-2; CDR3 protein: CSARQGYGELFF; CDR3 DNA: TGCAGTGCCCGACAGGGGTACGGGGAGCTGTTTTTT
V gene: TRBV24-1; D gene: TRBD2; clone size: NA; J gene: TRBJ2-1; CDR3 protein: CATSDYSGSGPNEQFF; CDR3 DNA: TGTGCCACCAGTGACTATAGCGGGAGTGGTCCCAATGAGCAGTTCTTC
V gene: TRBV27; D gene: NA; clone size: NA; J gene: TRBJ2-5; CDR3 protein: CASSLSRSRFRETQYF; CDR3 DNA: TGTGCCAGCAGTTTATCGAGGTCTAGGTTTCGGGAGACCCAGTACTTC
V gene: TRBV9; D gene: TRBD2; clone size: NA; J gene: TRBJ2-4; CDR3 protein: CASSVGGTRSHIQYF; CDR3 DNA: TGTGCCAGCAGCGTAGGAGGGACTAGAAGTCACATTCAGTACTTC
V gene: TRBV6-1; D gene: TRBD2; clone size: few; J gene: TRBJ2-1; CDR3 protein: CASSVAGGPVNEQFF; CDR3 DNA: TGTGCCAGCAGTGTAGCGGGAGGGCCTGTCAATGAGCAGTTCTTC
V gene: TRBV19; D gene: NA; clone size: NA; J gene: TRBJ1-5; CDR3 protein: CASSIGQGYSNQPQHF; CDR3 DNA: TGTGCCAGTAGTATAGGTCAGGGCTATAGCAATCAGCCCCAGCATTTT
V gene: TRBV7-4; D gene: NA; clone size: few; J gene: TRBJ1-1; CDR3 protein: CASSGGASNTEAFF; CDR3 DNA: TGTGCCAGCAGCGGGGGGGCCTCGAACACTGAAGCTTTCTTT
V gene: TRBV4-1; D gene: TRBD1; clone size: few; J gene: TRBJ1-1; CDR3 protein: CASSQADREAFF; CDR3 DNA: TGCGCCAGCAGCCAAGCGGACAGGGAAGCTTTCTTT
V gene: TRBV2; D gene: NA; clone size: NA; J gene: TRBJ2-1; CDR3 protein: CASWKDGDEQFF; CDR3 DNA: TGTGCCAGCTGGAAAGACGGCGATGAGCAGTTCTTC
V gene: TRBV2; D gene: TRBD2; clone size: NA; J gene: TRBJ2-2; CDR3 protein: CASSYVDVAGDGGELFF; CDR3 DNA: TGTGCCAGCAGCTACGTCGACGTTGCGGGAGACGGCGGGGAGCTGTTTTTT
V gene: TRBV6-2/TRBV6-3; D gene: TRBD2; clone size: few; J gene: TRBJ2-1; CDR3 protein: CASSYDGGRSYNEQFF; CDR3 DNA: TGTGCCAGCAGTTACGACGGCGGGAGATCCTACAATGAGCAGTTCTTC
V gene: TRBV25-1; D gene: NA; clone size: few; J gene: TRBJ2-1; CDR3 protein: CASEPLGGSYNEQFF; CDR3 DNA: TGTGCCAGCGAGCCTTTAGGGGGTTCCTACAATGAGCAGTTCTTC
V gene: TRBV6-7; D gene: TRBD2; clone size: NA; J gene: TRBJ2-1; CDR3 protein: CASGPGLAGVTSSYNEQFF; CDR3 DNA: TGTGCCAGCGGCCCGGGACTAGCGGGAGTCACGAGCTCCTACAATGAGCAGTTCTTC
V gene: TRBV9; D gene: TRBD2; clone size: few; J gene: TRBJ2-5; CDR3 protein: CASSVGLAGDGAQETQYF; CDR3 DNA: TGTGCCAGCAGCGTAGGACTAGCGGGAGATGGGGCGCAAGAGACCCAGTACTTC
V gene: TRBV11-2; D gene: NA; clone size: many; J gene: TRBJ1-3; CDR3 protein: CASSPISSGNTIYF; CDR3 DNA: TGTGCCAGCAGCCCTATTTCTTCTGGAAACACCATATATTTT
V gene: TRBV7-9; D gene: TRBD1; clone size: medium-sized; J gene: TRBJ1-6; CDR3 protein: CASTDREVYSPLHF; CDR3 DNA: TGTGCCAGCACCGACAGGGAGGTGTATTCACCCCTCCACTTT
V gene: TRBV7-8; D gene: NA; clone size: few; J gene: TRBJ1-4; CDR3 protein: CASSPDGATNEKLFF; CDR3 DNA: TGTGCCAGCAGCCCTGACGGAGCAACTAATGAAAAACTGTTTTTT
V gene: TRBV5-6; D gene: NA; clone size: NA; J gene: TRBJ2-7; CDR3 protein: CASSLTVKRYEQYF; CDR3 DNA: TGTGCCAGCAGCTTGACAGTGAAACGCTACGAGCAGTACTTC
V gene: TRBV2; D gene: NA; clone size: NA; J gene: TRBJ2-4; CDR3 protein: CASLRGDLAKNIQYF; CDR3 DNA: TGTGCCAGCCTAAGGGGGGACTTAGCCAAAAACATTCAGTACTTC
V gene: TRBV7-8; D gene: NA; clone size: NA; J gene: TRBJ2-3; CDR3 protein: CASSSLGLRADTQYF; CDR3 DNA: TGTGCCAGCAGCTCCTTGGGTCTCCGAGCAGATACGCAGTATTTT
V gene: TRBV11-2; D gene: TRBD2; clone size: few; J gene: TRBJ2-5; CDR3 protein: CASSLAGGTQTQYF; CDR3 DNA: TGTGCCAGCAGCTTAGCGGGAGGTACGCAGACCCAGTACTTC
V gene: TRBV12-3/TRBV12-4; D gene: TRBD1; clone size: NA; J gene: TRBJ2-2; CDR3 protein: CASSSQGARTGELFF; CDR3 DNA: TGTGCCAGCAGCTCACAGGGGGCGAGGACCGGGGAGCTGTTTTTT
V gene: TRBV28; D gene: NA; clone size: NA; J gene: TRBJ2-7; CDR3 protein: CASSAIGLSYEQYF; CDR3 DNA: TGTGCCAGCAGCGCTATAGGACTATCCTACGAGCAGTACTTC
V gene: TRBV12-3/TRBV12-4; D gene: TRBD2; clone size: few; J gene: TRBJ2-1; CDR3 protein: CASGGLAGRGQFF; CDR3 DNA: TGTGCCAGTGGGGGACTAGCGGGTAGAGGGCAGTTCTTC
V gene: TRBV7-2; D gene: TRBD2; clone size: NA; J gene: TRBJ2-1; CDR3 protein: CASSPRLAGGHPYNEQFF; CDR3 DNA: TGTGCCAGCAGCCCTAGACTAGCGGGAGGCCACCCCTACAATGAGCAGTTCTTC
V gene: TRBV7-9; D gene: TRBD2; clone size: many; J gene: TRBJ2-5; CDR3 protein: CASSARLAEQETQYF; CDR3 DNA: TGTGCCAGCAGCGCCAGACTAGCTGAGCAAGAGACCCAGTACTTC
V gene: TRBV7-2; D gene: TRBD2; clone size: many; J gene: TRBJ2-5; CDR3 protein: CASSTALAGGSGKTQYF; CDR3 DNA: TGTGCCAGCAGCACAGCGTTAGCGGGAGGTTCCGGGAAGACCCAGTACTTC
V gene: TRBV29-1; D gene: TRBD2; clone size: NA; J gene: TRBJ2-2; CDR3 protein: CSVALAGGGTGELFF; CDR3 DNA: TGCAGCGTTGCCCTGGCGGGAGGGGGCACCGGGGAGCTGTTTTTT